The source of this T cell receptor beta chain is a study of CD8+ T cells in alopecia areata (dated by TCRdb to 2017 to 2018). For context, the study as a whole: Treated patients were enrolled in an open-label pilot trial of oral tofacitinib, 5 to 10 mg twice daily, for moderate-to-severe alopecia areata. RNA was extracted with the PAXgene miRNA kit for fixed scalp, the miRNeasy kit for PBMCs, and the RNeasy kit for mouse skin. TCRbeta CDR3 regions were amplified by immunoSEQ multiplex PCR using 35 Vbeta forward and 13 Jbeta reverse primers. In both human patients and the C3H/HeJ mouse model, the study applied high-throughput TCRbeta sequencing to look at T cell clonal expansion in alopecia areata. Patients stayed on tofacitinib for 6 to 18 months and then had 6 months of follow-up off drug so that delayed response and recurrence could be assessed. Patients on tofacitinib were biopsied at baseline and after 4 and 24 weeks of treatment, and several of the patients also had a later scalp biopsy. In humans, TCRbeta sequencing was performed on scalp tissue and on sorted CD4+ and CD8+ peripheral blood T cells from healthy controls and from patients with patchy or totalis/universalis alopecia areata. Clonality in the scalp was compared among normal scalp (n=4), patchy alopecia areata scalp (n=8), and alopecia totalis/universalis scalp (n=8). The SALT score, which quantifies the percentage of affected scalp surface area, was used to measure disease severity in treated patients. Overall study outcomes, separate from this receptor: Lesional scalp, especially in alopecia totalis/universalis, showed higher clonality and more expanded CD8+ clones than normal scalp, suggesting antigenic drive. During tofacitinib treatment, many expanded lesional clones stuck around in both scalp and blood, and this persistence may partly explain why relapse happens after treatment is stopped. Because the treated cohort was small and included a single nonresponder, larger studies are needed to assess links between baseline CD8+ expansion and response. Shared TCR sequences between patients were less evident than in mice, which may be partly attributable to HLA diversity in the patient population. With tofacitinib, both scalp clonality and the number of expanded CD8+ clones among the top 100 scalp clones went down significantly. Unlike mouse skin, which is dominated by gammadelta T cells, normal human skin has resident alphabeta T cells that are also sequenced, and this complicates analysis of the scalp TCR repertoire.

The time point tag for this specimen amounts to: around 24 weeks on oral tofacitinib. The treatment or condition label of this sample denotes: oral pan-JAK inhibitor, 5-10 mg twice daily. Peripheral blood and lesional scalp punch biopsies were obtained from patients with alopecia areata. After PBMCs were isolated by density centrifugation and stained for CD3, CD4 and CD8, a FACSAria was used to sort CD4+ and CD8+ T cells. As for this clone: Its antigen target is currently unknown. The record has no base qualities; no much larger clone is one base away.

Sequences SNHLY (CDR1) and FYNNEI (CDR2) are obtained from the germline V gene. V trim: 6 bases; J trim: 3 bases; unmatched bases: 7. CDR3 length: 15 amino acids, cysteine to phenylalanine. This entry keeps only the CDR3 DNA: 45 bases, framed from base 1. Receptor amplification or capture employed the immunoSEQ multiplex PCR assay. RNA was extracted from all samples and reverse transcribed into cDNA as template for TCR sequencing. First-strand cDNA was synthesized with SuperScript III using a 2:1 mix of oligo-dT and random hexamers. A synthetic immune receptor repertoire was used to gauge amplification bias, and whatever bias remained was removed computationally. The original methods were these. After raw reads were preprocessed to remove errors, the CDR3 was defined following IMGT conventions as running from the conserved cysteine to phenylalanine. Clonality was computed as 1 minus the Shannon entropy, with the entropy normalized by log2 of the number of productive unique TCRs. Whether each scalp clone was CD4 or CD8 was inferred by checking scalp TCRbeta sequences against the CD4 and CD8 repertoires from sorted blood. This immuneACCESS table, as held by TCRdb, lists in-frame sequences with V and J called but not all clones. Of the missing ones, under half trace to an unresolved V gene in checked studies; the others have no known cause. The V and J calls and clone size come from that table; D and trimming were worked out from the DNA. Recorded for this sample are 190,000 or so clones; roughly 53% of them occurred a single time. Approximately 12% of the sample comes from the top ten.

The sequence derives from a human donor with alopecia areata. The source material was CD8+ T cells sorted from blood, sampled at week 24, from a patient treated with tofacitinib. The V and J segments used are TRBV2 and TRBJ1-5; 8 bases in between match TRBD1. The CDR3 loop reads CASSGQGGYNQPQHF. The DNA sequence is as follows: TGTGCCAGCAGCGGACAGGGAGGTTACAATCAGCCCCAGCATTTT.